The 18 T cell receptor beta chains given below trace back to one sample, sequenced in a study of shared clonotypes between healthy human individuals. Sequencing was performed with immunoSEQ multiplex PCR; in TCRdb, only in-frame clones are kept and a portion is missing. The sample consists of about 2.3 million clones, 85% to 95% of them appearing once. Specimen: naive CD4+ T cells from PBMCs. Subset: CD45RA+ positively selected. The receptors were gathered from a man aged 18-30 years in good health. Some clones in this sample may be carry-over from other donors' samples.

About this clone: The sample contains more than one DNA sequence encoding this CDR3. The chain uses TRBV6-5 and TRBJ2-2; no definite D call. Trimming cost V 0 bases and J 4 bases, with 6 bases left between them. Germline V CDR1 and CDR2: MNHEY, SVGAGI. The CDR3 sequence is 14 residues long. Written as DNA, the CDR3 is TGTGCCAGCAGTTACTCGTCGGGCACCGGGGAGCTGTTTTTT. The encoded protein is CASSYSSGTGELFF.

This chain links TRBV29-1 with TRBJ1-4; D not certain. This CDR3 comprises 16 residues. Germline V gene data show CDR1 as SQVTM and CDR2 as ANQGSEA. V shed 6 bases and J shed 0 bases, with 17 bases lying between them. CDR3 sequence: CSVLGASPATNEKLFF. CDR3 DNA sequence: TGCAGCGTCCTGGGAGCAAGTCCTGCAACTAATGAAAAACTGTTTTTT.

The genes are TRBV2 and TRBJ2-3; D gene ambiguous. V lost 7 bases, J lost 2 bases, and 13 bases lay in between. This CDR3 has 14 amino acids. The germline gives CDR1 SNHLY, CDR2 FYNNEI. The chain's CDR3 is CASKEGRPTDTQYF. In DNA form, the CDR3 reads TGTGCCAGCAAGGAAGGACGACCCACAGATACGCAGTATTTT.

About this clone itself: The sample holds other DNA sequences that translate to the same CDR3. This chain links TRBV5-1 with TRBJ2-7; D not resolved. CDR3 size: 14 residues. The germline V gene has CDR1 SGHRS and CDR2 YFSETQ. V dropped 0 bases and J dropped 0 bases, with 7 bases sitting between them. CDR3 in DNA: TGCGCCAGCAGCTTGGGGGGAAACTCCTACGAGCAGTACTTC. It encodes CASSLGGNSYEQYF. The full variable domain, in which reference TRBV5-1 and TRBJ2-7 provide the parts outside the CDR3, is KAGVTQTPRYLIKTRGQQVTLSCSPISGHRSVSWYQQTPGQGLQFLFEYFSETQRNKGNFPGRFSGRQFSNSRSEMNVSTLELGDSALYLCASSLGGNSYEQYFGPGTRLTVT.

The genes are TRBV7-2 and TRBJ1-1; D is perhaps TRBD1 (5 bases). The V end lost 7 bases, the J end lost 4 bases, and 16 bases lay between the germline ends. Per the germline V gene, CDR1 is SGHTA and CDR2 is FQGNSA. This CDR3 contains 14 residues. The CDR3 DNA sequence: TGTGCCAGCAACCTCCAACTCGGGGGCACTGAAGCTTTCTTT. It yields the protein CASNLQLGGTEAFF.

This chain uses TRBV9 with TRBJ1-5, with 7 bases aligning to TRBD1. The length of the CDR3 is 17 residues. J gave up 5 bases and V 3 bases, and 14 bases lay outside the gene matches. The germline V gene has CDR1 SGDLS and CDR2 YYNGEE. CDR3 protein: CASSADHPGTAHQPQHF. The DNA of the CDR3 is TGTGCCAGCAGCGCAGACCACCCCGGGACAGCTCATCAGCCCCAGCATTTT.

The gene calls are TRBV6-5 and TRBJ1-1, with D unclear. V lost 2 bases and J lost 4, with 11 bases in between. The CDR3 runs to 14 residues. CDR1 and CDR2 (germline): MNHEY, SVGAGI. The CDR3 DNA follows: TGTGCCAGCAGTTACGGGGTGCTTGCCACTGAAGCTTTCTTT. It yields the protein CASSYGVLATEAFF.

The chain uses TRBV28 and TRBJ2-3, with TRBD2 identical over 16 bases. Germline V gene lookup returns CDR1 MDHEN and CDR2 SYDVKM. This CDR3 has 18 amino acids. With 3 bases clipped from V and 6 bases from J, the junction kept 9 bases outside the gene matches. The CDR3 DNA follows: TGTGCCAGCAGTTTGTGGGGACTAGCGGGAGGGCCCCCCGATACGCAGTATTTT. Translating gives CASSLWGLAGGPPDTQYF.

The genes are TRBV19 and TRBJ2-3, with 10 nucleotides matching TRBD2. This CDR3 is built from 16 residues. The V and J ends lost 3 bases and 4 bases, in that order; junction bases with no gene match: 7. Germline CDR1 and CDR2: LNHDA and SQIVND (reference sequence). The CDR3 DNA is TGTGCCAGTAGTATCTCAGCGGGAGGGCCCTCAGATACGCAGTATTTT. Residues: CASSISAGGPSDTQYF.

The chain combines TRBV10-1 with TRBJ2-5; D gene unclear. The CDR3 loop spans 13 amino acids. Trimming shortened V by 11 bases and J by 1 base, and 14 bases separated the two germline ends. Germline V gene data show CDR1 as WNHNN and CDR2 as SYGVQD (reference sequence). The CDR3 sequence is CAGSVGPQETQYF. The CDR3 region has the DNA TGCGCCGGTTCCGTCGGGCCCCAAGAGACCCAGTACTTC.

The V gene is TRBV19, the J gene TRBJ1-5; D ambiguous. The germline gives CDR1 LNHDA, CDR2 SQIVND (reference sequence). The V gene lost 8 bases and the J gene lost 2 bases, with 16 bases spanning the gap. The CDR3 runs 15 residues. CDR3 region: CASDPVGRGNQPQHF. Here the CDR3 DNA reads TGTGCCAGTGATCCGGTCGGAAGGGGCAATCAGCCCCAGCATTTT.

The genes are TRBV5-4 and TRBJ2-7; D is ambiguous. Per germline, CDR1 SGHNT and CDR2 YYREEE (reference sequence). V was trimmed by 3 bases and J by 6 bases, leaving 10 bases between them. The length of the CDR3 is 12 residues. CDR3 in DNA: TGTGCCAGCAGCTCCGTTGACTTCGAGCAGTACTTC. Its translation: CASSSVDFEQYF.

This chain links TRBV18 with TRBJ1-1; tentative D call: TRBD1 (6 bases). With 3 bases removed from V and 5 bases from J, the gap between germline ends came to 16 bases. The CDR3 is made up of 15 amino acids. Germline CDR1 and CDR2: KGHSH and LQKENI. The CDR3 bases are TGTGCCAGCTCACCCGGGTGGGGGGCTGAGACTGAAGCTTTCTTT. The encoded protein is CASSPGWGAETEAFF.

This chain uses TRBV5-6 with TRBJ2-4; D perhaps matches TRBD1 (6 bases). The length of the CDR3 is 13 residues. Germline V gene lookup returns CDR1 SGHDT and CDR2 YYEEEE. Trimming took off 3 bases at V and 12 bases at J, with 16 bases between the two ends. The DNA of the CDR3 is TGTGCCAGCAGCTCGCCCTCCGCAGGGGATCAGTACTTC. Protein product: CASSSPSAGDQYF.

Details on this clone: Additional DNA sequences in this sample encode the identical CDR3. This rearrangement joins TRBV19 to TRBJ2-1; no definite D call. Germline-derived CDR1 and CDR2 are LNHDA and SQIVND (reference sequence). The CDR3 runs to 13 residues. V gave up 6 bases and J gave up 0 bases, with 6 bases separating them. CDR3 sequence reads: CASRGSSYNEQFF. Here the CDR3 DNA reads TGTGCCAGTAGAGGCAGCTCCTACAATGAGCAGTTCTTC. Filled out from reference TRBV19 and TRBJ2-1, the complete variable domain reads DGGITQSPKYLFRKEGQNVTLSCEQNLNHDAMYWYRQDPGQGLRLIYYSQIVNDFQKGDIAEGYSVSREKKESFPLTVTSAQKNPTAFYLCASRGSSYNEQFFGPGTRLTVL.

The rearrangement uses TRBV27 and TRBJ1-5, with TRBD1 matching 7 bases. Germline loops: CDR1 MNHEY, CDR2 SMNVEV (reference sequence). V was clipped by 5 bases and J by 6 bases; unmatched bases: 10. CDR3 length equals 15 residues. Here the CDR3 reads CASSPILGGSQPQHF. CDR3 nucleotide sequence: TGTGCCAGCAGTCCCATTTTAGGGGGCTCTCAGCCCCAGCATTTT.

The chain recombines TRBV6-1 with TRBJ1-1, with D perhaps TRBD1 (6 bases). Trimming left V 2 bases short and J 2 bases short, with 15 bases between. Germline lookup yields CDR1 MNHNS and CDR2 SASEGT. This CDR3 contains 16 residues. For the CDR3, the DNA is TGTGCCAGCAGTGAATGGAACCGGGGGGCCAACACTGAAGCTTTCTTT. Translation: CASSEWNRGANTEAFF.

V is TRBV19 and J is TRBJ1-2, with TRBD1 identical over 7 bases. The germline gives CDR1 LNHDA, CDR2 SQIVND (reference sequence). Germline trimming cut 6 bases from V and 3 bases from J; bases unmatched to any gene: 7. The CDR3 is 14 amino acids. Here the CDR3 reads CASSTGTVYYGYTF. In DNA, the CDR3 is TGTGCCAGTAGCACGGGGACAGTTTACTATGGCTACACCTTC.